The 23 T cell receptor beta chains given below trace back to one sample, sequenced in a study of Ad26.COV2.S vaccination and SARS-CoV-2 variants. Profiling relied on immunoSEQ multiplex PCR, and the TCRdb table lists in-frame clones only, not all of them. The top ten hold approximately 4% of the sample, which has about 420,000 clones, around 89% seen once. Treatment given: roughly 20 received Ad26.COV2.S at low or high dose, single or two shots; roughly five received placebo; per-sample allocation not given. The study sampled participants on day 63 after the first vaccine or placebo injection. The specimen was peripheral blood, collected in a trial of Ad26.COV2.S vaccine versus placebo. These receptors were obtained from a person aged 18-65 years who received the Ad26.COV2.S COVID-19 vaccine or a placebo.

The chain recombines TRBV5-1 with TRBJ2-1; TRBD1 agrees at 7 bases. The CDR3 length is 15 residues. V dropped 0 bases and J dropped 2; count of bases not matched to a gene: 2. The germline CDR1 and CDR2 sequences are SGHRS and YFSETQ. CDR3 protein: CASSLDRGPYNEQFF. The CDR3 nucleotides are TGCGCCAGCAGCTTGGACAGGGGTCCCTACAATGAGCAGTTCTTC.

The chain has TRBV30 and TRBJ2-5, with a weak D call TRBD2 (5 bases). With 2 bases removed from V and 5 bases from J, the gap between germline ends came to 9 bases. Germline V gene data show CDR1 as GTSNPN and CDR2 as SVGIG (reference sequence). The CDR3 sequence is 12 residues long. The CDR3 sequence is CAWSYTRETQYF. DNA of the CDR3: TGTGCCTGGAGTTATACTAGGGAGACCCAGTACTTC.

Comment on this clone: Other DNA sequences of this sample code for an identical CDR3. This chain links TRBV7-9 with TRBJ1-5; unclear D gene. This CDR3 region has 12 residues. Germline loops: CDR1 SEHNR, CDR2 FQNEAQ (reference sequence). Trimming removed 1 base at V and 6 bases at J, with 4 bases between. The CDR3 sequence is CASSLVSQPQHF. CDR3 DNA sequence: TGTGCCAGCAGCTTAGTAAGTCAGCCCCAGCATTTT.

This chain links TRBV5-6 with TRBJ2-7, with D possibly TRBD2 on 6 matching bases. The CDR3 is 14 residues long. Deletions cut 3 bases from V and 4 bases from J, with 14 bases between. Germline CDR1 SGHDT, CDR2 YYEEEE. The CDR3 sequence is CASSSGLLDYEQYF. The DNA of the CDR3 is TGTGCCAGCAGCTCGGGACTGCTAGATTACGAGCAGTACTTC.

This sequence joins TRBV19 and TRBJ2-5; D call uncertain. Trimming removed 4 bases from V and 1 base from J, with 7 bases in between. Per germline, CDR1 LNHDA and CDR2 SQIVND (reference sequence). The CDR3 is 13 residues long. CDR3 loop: CASSRELQETQYF. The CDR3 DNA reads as TGTGCCAGTAGTAGAGAACTCCAAGAGACCCAGTACTTC.

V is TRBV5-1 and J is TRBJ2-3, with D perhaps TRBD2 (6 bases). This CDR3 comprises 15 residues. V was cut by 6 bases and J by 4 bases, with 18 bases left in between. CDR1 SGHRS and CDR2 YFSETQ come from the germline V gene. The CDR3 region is CASTSGGAVPDTQYF. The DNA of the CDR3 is TGCGCCAGCACCAGCGGAGGGGCAGTCCCAGATACGCAGTATTTT.

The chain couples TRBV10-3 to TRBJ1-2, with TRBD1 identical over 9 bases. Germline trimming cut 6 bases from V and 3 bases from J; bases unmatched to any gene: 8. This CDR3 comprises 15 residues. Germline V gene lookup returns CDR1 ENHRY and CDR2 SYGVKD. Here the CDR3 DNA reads TGTGCCATCAGCGAAGGGACAGGGATACACTATGGCTACACCTTC. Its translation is CAISEGTGIHYGYTF.

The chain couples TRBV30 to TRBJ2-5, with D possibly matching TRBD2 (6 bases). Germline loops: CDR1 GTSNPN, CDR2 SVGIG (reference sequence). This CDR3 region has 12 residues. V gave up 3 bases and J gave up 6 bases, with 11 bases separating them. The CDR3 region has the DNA TGTGCCTGGAGCGGGGGATGGAAGACCCAGTACTTC. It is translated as CAWSGGWKTQYF.

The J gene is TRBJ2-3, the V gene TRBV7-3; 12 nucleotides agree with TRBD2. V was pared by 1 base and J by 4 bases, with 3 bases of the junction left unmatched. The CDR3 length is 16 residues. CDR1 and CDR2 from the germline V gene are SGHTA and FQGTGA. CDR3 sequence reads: CASSLIGLAGPDTQYF. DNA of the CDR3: TGTGCCAGCAGCTTAATTGGACTAGCGGGGCCAGATACGCAGTATTTT.

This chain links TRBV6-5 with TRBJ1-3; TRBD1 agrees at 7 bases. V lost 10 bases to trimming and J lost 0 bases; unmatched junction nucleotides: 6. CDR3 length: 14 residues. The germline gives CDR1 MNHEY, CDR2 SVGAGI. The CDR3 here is CATRDSHSGNTIYF. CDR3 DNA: TGTGCCACCCGGGACAGCCACTCTGGAAACACCATATATTTT.

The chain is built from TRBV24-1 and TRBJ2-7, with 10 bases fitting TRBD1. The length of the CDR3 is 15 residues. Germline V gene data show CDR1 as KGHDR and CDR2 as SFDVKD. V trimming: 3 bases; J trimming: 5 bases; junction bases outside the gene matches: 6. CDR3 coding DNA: TGTGCCACCAGTGATACCGGGACAGGGGTCCACGAGCAGTACTTC. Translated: CATSDTGTGVHEQYF.

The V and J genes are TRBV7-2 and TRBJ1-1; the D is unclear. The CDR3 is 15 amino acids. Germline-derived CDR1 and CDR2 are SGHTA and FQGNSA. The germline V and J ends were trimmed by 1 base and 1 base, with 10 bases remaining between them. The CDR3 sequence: CASSLEGSRNTEAFF. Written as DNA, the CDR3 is TGTGCCAGCAGCTTAGAGGGTTCTCGGAACACTGAAGCTTTCTTT.

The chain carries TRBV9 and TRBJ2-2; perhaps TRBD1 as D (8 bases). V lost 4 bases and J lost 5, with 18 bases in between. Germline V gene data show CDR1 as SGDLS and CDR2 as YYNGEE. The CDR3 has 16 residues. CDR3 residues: CASSPRDRRGTGELFF. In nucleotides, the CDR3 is TGTGCCAGCAGCCCCCGGGACAGGCGGGGGACCGGGGAGCTGTTTTTT.

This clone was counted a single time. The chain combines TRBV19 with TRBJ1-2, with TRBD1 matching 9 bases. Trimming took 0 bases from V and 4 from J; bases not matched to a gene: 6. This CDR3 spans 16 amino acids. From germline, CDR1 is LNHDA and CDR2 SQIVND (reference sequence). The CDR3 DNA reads TGTGCCAGTAGTATAGATCCGGGACAGGGTCTCTATGGCTACACCTTC. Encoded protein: CASSIDPGQGLYGYTF.

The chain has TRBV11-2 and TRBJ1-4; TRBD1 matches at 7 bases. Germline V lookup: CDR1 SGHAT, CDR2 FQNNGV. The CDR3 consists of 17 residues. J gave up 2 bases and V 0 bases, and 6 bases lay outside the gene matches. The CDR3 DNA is TGTGCCAGCAGCTTAGAGGACGGGACAGTCACTAATGAAAAACTGTTTTTT. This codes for CASSLEDGTVTNEKLFF.

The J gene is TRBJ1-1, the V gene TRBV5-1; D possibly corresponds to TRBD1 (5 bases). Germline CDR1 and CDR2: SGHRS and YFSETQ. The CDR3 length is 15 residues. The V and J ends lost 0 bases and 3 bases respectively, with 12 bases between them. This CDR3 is CASSLDGASDTEAFF. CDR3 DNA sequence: TGCGCCAGCAGCTTGGACGGGGCTTCAGACACTGAAGCTTTCTTT.

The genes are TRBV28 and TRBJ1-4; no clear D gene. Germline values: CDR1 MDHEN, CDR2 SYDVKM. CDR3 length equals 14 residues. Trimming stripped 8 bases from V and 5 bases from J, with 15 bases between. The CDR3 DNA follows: TGTGCCAGCGCATCTAGGTTGGAAAATGAAAAACTGTTTTTT. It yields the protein CASASRLENEKLFF.

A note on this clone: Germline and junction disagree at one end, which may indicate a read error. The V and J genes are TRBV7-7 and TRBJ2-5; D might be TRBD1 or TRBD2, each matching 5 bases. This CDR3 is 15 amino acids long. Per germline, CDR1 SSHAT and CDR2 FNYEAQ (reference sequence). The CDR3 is CASSTPGRNQETQYF. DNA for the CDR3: TGTGCTAGCAGCACCCCGGGGCGGAACCAAGAGACCCAGTACTTC.

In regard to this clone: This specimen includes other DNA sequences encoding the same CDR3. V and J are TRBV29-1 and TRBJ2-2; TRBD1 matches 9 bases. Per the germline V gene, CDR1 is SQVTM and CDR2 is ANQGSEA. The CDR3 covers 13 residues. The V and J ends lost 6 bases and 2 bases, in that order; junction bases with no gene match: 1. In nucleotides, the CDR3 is TGCAGCGTGGACAGGGGTAACACCGGGGAGCTGTTTTTT. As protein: CSVDRGNTGELFF.

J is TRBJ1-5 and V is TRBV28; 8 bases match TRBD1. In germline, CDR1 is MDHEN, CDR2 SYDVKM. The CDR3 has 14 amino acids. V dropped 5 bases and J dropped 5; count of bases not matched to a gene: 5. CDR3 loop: CASSLDRGYQPQHF. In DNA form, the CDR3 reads TGTGCCAGCAGTCTAGACAGGGGCTATCAGCCCCAGCATTTT.

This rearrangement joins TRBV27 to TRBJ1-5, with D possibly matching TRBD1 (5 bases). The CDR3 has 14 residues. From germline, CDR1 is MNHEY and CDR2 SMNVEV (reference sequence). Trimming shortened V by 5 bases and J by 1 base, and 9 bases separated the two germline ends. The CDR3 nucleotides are TGTGCCAGCAGTCCCCAGGGAAGCAATCAGCCCCAGCATTTT. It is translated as CASSPQGSNQPQHF.

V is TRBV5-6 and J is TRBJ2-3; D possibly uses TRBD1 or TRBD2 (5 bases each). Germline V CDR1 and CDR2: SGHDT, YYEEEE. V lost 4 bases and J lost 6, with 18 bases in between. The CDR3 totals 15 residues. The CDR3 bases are TGTGCCAGCAGCGCCCCGACATCCTGGGGGGATACGCAGTATTTT. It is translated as CASSAPTSWGDTQYF.

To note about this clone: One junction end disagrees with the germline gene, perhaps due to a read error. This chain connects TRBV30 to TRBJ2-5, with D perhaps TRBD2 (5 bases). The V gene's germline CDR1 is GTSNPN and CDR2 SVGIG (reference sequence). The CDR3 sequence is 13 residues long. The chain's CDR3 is CAWSVSSSLPVDF. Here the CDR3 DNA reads TGTGCCTGGAGTGTGTCGTCTAGCTTGCCGGTAGACTTC.